The clone carrying this TCR beta chain occurred a few times. Antigen: not known. RNA transcripts yielded amplified TCR beta CDR3 regions. The HTBI primer set drove a first-round RT-PCR of the TCR CDR3. MiXCR, applied by TCRdb to the multiplex PCR reads, yields one record per CDR3 protein. The data show about 350,000 distinct CDR3 sequences, approximately 15% seen once. CDR3 length: 14 amino acids. The germline V gene encodes CDR1 MNHEY and CDR2 SMNVEV (reference sequence). Trimming took 1 base from V and 5 from J, leaving 12 bases between them. The data belong to a study of T cells in Graves' hyperthyroidism and ophthalmopathy. Findings and limits, study-wide: A model of 13 V-J features distinguished ophthalmopathy from stable hyperthyroidism. The model's output predicted ophthalmopathy at a median of 6.5 months prior to onset.

Using around 10 ml of fresh peripheral blood, PBMCs were prepared. The sequenced sample was blood. The clonotype comes from a woman aged 30 to 39 with Graves' hyperthyroidism. The chain carries TRBV27 and TRBJ2-7; either TRBD1 or TRBD2 may fit D (5 bases each). The CDR3, as DNA: TGTGCCAGCAGTTTATGGGACCGGGACCACGAGCAGTACTTC. Amino acid sequence: CASSLWDRDHEQYF.